The 8 T cell receptor beta chains below come from one sample, sequenced in a study of cytomegalovirus exposure and HLA in healthy donors. The PCR made use of 60 Vbeta and 13 Jbeta primers. TCRdb's copy holds only in-frame clones and misses some; the assay was immunoSEQ multiplex PCR. The repertoire holds about 98,000 clones, with 70% as singletons. Sequenced material: PBMCs. The receptors shown here come from a man over 45 in good health and CMV-seronegative.

The rearrangement links TRBV7-2 to TRBJ1-5, with D perhaps TRBD1 (5 bases). The length of the CDR3 is 15 residues. Germline loops: CDR1 SGHTA, CDR2 FQGNSA. The ends were cut back, 1 base at V and 6 bases at J, with 13 bases in the middle. CDR3 amino acids: CASSLGSGLGQPQHF. The CDR3 DNA follows: TGTGCCAGCAGCTTAGGTTCAGGGTTGGGTCAGCCCCAGCATTTT.

The rearrangement joins TRBV6-5 to TRBJ1-1; D call uncertain. This CDR3 comprises 15 residues. CDR1 and CDR2 (germline): MNHEY, SVGAGI. V dropped 1 base and J dropped 3 bases, with 12 bases sitting between them. For the CDR3, the DNA is TGTGCCAGCAGTTACTTCGGCCGGCGGGACACTGAAGCTTTCTTT. Protein sequence: CASSYFGRRDTEAFF.

This clone has a handful of counts. This chain connects TRBV4-1 to TRBJ1-4, with D possibly matching TRBD1 (6 bases). This CDR3 is 22 amino acids long. Trimming left V 3 bases short and J 5 bases short, with 34 bases between. From germline, CDR1 is MGHRA and CDR2 YSYEKL. CDR3 region: CASSQVTSERGGNRVTNEKLFF. CDR3 coding DNA: TGCGCCAGCAGCCAGGTAACTTCCGAACGGGGTGGGAACAGGGTAACAAATGAAAAACTGTTTTTT.

The CDR3 loop is CASNQQGSLAKNIQYF. The CDR3 DNA reads TGTGCCAGCAACCAACAGGGGAGTCTAGCCAAAAACATTCAGTACTTC. The V call is TRBV28, the J call TRBJ2-4; 7 bases match TRBD1. Trimming took 7 bases from V and 0 from J; bases not matched to a gene: 9. Germline V gives CDR1 MDHEN, CDR2 SYDVKM. This CDR3 spans 16 amino acids.

A remark on this clone: Other DNA sequences in the sample encode the same CDR3. V and J are TRBV6-6 and TRBJ2-5; D gene unclear. The length of the CDR3 is 12 residues. Germline CDR1 MNHNY, CDR2 SVGAGI (reference sequence). V lost 0 bases, J lost 5 bases, and 4 bases lay in between. The CDR3 sequence: CASSYSRETQYF. Here the CDR3 DNA reads TGTGCCAGCAGTTACTCGAGGGAGACCCAGTACTTC.

The chain uses TRBV7-2 and TRBJ2-6; 15 bases line up with TRBD2. CDR3 length equals 17 residues. Germline V gives CDR1 SGHTA, CDR2 FQGNSA. Unmatched junction bases numbered 0, after V lost 4 bases and J lost 2 bases. CDR3 region: CASSWTSGGAGANVLTF. In nucleotides, the CDR3 is TGTGCCAGCAGCTGGACTAGCGGGGGGGCTGGGGCCAACGTCCTGACTTTC. Drawing the rest from reference TRBV7-2 and TRBJ2-6, the complete variable domain is GAGVSQSPSNKVTEKGKDVELRCDPISGHTALYWYRQSLGQGLEFLIYFQGNSAPDKSGLPSDRFSAERTGGSVSTLTIQRTQQEDSAVYLCASSWTSGGAGANVLTFGAGSRLTVL.

The chain joins TRBV27 to TRBJ2-7; a weak D match, TRBD1 (5 bases). Germline lookup yields CDR1 MNHEY and CDR2 SMNVEV (reference sequence). CDR3 length: 13 amino acids. Trimming removed 0 bases from V and 5 bases from J, with 8 bases in between. CDR3 loop: CASSLSGADEQYF. The CDR3 nucleotides read TGTGCCAGCAGTTTATCTGGGGCGGACGAGCAGTACTTC.

This clone was counted only a few times. The chain recombines TRBV4-2 with TRBJ2-2, with 11 bases matching TRBD2. The CDR3 runs to 15 residues. Germline V CDR1 and CDR2: LGHNA, YNFKEQ. V shed 0 bases and J 6 bases; nucleotides not matched to a gene: 0. The CDR3 DNA sequence: TGTGCCAGCAGCCAAGAGACTAGCGGGGCCGGGGAGCTGTTTTTT. Amino acids: CASSQETSGAGELFF.